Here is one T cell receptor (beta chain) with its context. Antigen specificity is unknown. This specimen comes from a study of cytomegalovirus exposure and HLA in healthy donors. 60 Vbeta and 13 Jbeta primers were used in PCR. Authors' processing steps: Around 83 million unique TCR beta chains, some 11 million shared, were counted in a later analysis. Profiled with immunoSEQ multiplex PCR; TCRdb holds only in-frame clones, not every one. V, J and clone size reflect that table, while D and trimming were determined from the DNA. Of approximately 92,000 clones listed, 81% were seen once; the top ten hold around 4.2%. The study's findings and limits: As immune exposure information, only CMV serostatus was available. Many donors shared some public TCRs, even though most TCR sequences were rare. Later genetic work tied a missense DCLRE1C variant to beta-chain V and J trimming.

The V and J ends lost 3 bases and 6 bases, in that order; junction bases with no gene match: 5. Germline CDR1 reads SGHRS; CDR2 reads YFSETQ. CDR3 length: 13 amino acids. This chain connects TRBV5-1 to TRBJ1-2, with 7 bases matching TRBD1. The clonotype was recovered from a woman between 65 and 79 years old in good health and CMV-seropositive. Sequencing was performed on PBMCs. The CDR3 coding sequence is TGCGCCAGCAGCTCGAAGGGGGCTCATGGCTACACCTTC. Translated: CASSSKGAHGYTF.